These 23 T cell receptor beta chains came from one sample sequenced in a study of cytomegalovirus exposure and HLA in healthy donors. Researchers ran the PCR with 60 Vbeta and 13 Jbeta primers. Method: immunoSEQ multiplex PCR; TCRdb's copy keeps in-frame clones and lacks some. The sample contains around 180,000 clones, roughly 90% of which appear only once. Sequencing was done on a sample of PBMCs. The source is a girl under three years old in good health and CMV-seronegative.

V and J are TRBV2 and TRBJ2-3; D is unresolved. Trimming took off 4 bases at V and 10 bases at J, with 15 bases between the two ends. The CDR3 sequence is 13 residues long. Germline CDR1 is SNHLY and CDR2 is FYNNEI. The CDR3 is CASSGNDLGSQYF. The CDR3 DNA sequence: TGTGCCAGCAGTGGAAACGATCTAGGATCGCAGTATTTT.

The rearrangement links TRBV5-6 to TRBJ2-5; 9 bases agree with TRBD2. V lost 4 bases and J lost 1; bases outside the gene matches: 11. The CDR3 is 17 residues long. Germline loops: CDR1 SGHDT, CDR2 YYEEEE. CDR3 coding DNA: TGTGCCAGCAGCCACCCCCGACTAGCGGAAATCCAAGAGACCCAGTACTTC. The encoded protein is CASSHPRLAEIQETQYF.

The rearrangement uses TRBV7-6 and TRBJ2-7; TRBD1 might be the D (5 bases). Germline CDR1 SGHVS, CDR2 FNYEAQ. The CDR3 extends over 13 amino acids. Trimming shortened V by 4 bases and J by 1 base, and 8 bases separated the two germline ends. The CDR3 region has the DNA TGTGCCAGCAGCTCAGGGTTGTCCTACGAGCAGTACTTC. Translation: CASSSGLSYEQYF. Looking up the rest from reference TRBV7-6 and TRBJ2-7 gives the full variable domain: GAGVSQSPRYKVTKRGQDVALRCDPISGHVSLYWYRQALGQGPEFLTYFNYEAQQDKSGLPNDRFSAERPEGSISTLTIQRTEQRDSAMYRCASSSGLSYEQYFGPGTRLTVT.

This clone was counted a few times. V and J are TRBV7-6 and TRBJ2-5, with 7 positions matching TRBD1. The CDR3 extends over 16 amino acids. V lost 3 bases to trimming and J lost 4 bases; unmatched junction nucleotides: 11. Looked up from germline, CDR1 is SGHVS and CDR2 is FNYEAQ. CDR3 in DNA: TGTGCCAGCAGCTTCCGGATATCGACAGGGCGAGAGACCCAGTACTTC. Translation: CASSFRISTGRETQYF.

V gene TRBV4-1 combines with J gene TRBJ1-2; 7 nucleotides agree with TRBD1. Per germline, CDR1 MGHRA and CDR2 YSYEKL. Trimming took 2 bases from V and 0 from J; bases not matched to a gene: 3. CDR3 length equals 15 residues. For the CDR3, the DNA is TGCGCCAGCAGCCAACTGACAGGGTCTAACTATGGCTACACCTTC. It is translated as CASSQLTGSNYGYTF.

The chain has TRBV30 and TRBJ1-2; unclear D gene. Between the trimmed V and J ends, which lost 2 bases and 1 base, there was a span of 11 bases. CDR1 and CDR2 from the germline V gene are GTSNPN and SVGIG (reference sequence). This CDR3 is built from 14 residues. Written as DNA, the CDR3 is TGTGCCTGGAGTTCGTACAGAAATAACTATGGCTACACCTTC. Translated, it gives CAWSSYRNNYGYTF.

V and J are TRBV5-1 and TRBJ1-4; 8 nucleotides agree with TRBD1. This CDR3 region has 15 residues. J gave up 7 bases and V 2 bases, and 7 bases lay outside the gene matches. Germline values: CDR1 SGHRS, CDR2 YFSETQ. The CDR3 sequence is CASSLGDRPFEKLFF. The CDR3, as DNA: TGCGCCAGCAGCTTAGGGGACAGGCCATTTGAAAAACTGTTTTTT.

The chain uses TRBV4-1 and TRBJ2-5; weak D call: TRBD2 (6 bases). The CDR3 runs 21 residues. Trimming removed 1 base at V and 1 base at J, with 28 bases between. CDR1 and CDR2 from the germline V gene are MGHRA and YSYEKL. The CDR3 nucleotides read TGCGCCAGCAGCCAAGTGGAAGGTGCGGGGCGGACTATACGATTCCAAGAGACCCAGTACTTC. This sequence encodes CASSQVEGAGRTIRFQETQYF.

In DNA, the CDR3 is TGTGCCAGCAGCCTCCCCGAGGAGACCCAGTACTTC. It specifies CASSLPEETQYF. The chain has TRBV2 and TRBJ2-5; no clear D gene. Between the trimmed V and J ends, which lost 6 bases and 5 bases, there was a span of 10 bases. The CDR3 contains 12 residues. In germline, CDR1 is SNHLY, CDR2 FYNNEI.

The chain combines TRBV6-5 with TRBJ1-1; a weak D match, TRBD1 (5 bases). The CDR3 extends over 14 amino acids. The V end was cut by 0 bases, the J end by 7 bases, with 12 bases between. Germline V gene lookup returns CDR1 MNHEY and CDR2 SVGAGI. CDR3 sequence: CASSYSIGALEAFF. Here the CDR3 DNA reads TGTGCCAGCAGTTACTCGATTGGGGCCCTTGAAGCTTTCTTT.

CDR3 sequence: CSVRRSPNTEAFF. CDR3 DNA: TGCAGCGTCCGAAGAAGCCCTAACACTGAAGCTTTCTTT. This chain connects TRBV29-1 to TRBJ1-1, with D unclear. Trimming took off 6 bases at V and 2 bases at J, with 13 bases between the two ends. The germline CDR1 and CDR2 sequences are SQVTM and ANQGSEA. There are 13 residues in the CDR3.

The CDR3 sequence is CASSQSGSGAFF. CDR3 DNA: TGCGCCAGCAGTCAATCGGGGAGCGGAGCTTTCTTT. The chain uses TRBV23-1 and TRBJ1-1, with D hard to call. TRBV23-1 is noted as an ORF with a role that remains uncertain. The CDR3 has 12 amino acids. V lost 0 bases, J lost 10 bases, and 9 bases lay in between.

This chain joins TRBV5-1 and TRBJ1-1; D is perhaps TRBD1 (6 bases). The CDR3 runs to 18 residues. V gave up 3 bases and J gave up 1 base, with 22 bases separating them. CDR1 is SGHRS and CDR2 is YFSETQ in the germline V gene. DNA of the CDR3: TGCGCCAGCAGCTCCCACCGGGACAAGCTAAGGGAGAACACTGAAGCTTTCTTT. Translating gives CASSSHRDKLRENTEAFF.

As DNA, the CDR3 is TGTGCCAGCAGCAGCGAACGGAAGACAGGGATTTATGGCTACACCTTC. Amino acids: CASSSERKTGIYGYTF. The rearrangement links TRBV13 to TRBJ1-2, with 7 bases that match TRBD1. The length of the CDR3 is 16 residues. Trimming at V came to 5 bases and at J to 5 bases, leaving 14 bases not matched to a gene. CDR1 and CDR2 from the germline V gene are PRHDT and FYEKMQ (reference sequence). Supplemented by reference TRBV13 and TRBJ1-2, the full variable domain reads AAGVIQSPRHLIKEKRETATLKCYPIPRHDTVYWYQQGPGQDPQFLISFYEKMQSDKGSIPDRFSAQQFSDYHSELNMSSLELGDSALYFCASSSERKTGIYGYTFGSGTRLTVV.

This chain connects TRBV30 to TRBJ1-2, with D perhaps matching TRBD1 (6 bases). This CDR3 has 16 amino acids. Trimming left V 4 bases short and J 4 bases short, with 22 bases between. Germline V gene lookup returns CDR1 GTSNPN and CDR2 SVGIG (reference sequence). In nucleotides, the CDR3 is TGTGCCTGGATGCTTCTACGGGGCAGGGGTAGCTATGGCTACACCTTC. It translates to CAWMLLRGRGSYGYTF.

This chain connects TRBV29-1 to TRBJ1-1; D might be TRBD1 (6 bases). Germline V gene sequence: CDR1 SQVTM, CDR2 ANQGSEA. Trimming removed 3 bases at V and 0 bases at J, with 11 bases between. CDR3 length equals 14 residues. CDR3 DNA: TGCAGCGTTGAGCCGCAGGGGATGAACACTGAAGCTTTCTTT. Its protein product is CSVEPQGMNTEAFF.

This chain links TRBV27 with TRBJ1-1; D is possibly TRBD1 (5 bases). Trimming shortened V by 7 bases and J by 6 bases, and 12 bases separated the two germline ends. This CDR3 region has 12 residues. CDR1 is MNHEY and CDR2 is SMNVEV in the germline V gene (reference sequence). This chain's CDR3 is CASKGAGPEAFF. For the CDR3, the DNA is TGTGCCAGCAAAGGGGCTGGCCCTGAAGCTTTCTTT.

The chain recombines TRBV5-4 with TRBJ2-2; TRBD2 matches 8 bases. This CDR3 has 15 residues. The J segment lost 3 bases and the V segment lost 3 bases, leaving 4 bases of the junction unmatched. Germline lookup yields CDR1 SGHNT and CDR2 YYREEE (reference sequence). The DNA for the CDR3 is TGTGCCAGCAGCTGGGGGACTAGAGACACCGGGGAGCTGTTTTTT. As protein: CASSWGTRDTGELFF.

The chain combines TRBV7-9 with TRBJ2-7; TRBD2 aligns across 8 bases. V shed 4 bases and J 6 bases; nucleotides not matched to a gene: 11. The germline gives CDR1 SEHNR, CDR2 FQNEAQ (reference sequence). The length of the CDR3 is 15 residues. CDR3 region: CASSSSQRGSLEQYF. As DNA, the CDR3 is TGTGCCAGCAGCTCCTCTCAGCGGGGGAGTCTCGAGCAGTACTTC.

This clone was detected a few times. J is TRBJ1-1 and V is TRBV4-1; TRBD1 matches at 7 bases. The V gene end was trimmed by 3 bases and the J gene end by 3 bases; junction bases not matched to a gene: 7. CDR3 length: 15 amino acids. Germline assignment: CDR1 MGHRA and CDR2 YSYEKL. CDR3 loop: CASSQQFTGDTEAFF. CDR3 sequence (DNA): TGCGCCAGCAGCCAGCAATTTACAGGGGACACTGAAGCTTTCTTT.

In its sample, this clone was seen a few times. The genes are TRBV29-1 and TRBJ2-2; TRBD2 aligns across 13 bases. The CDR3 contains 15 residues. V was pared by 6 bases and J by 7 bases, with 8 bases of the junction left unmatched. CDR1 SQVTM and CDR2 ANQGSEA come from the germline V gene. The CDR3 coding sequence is TGCAGCGTCGGACTAGCGGGAGCTATGTACGGGGAGCTGTTTTTT. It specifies CSVGLAGAMYGELFF.

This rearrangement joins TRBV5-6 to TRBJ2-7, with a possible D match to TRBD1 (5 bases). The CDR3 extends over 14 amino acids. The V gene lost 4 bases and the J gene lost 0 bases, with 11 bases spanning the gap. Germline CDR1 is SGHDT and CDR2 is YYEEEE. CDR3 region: CASSPLTDSYEQYF. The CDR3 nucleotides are TGTGCCAGCAGCCCGTTGACAGACTCCTACGAGCAGTACTTC. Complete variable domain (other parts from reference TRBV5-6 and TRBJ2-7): DAGVTQSPTHLIKTRGQQVTLRCSPKSGHDTVSWYQQALGQGPQFIFQYYEEEERQRGNFPDRFSGHQFPNYSSELNVNALLLGDSALYLCASSPLTDSYEQYFGPGTRLTVT.

CDR3 sequence reads: CASSQEELAEYNEQFF. Written as DNA, the CDR3 is TGTGCCAGCAGCCAAGAGGAGCTAGCGGAATACAATGAGCAGTTCTTC. The chain combines TRBV4-2 with TRBJ2-1, with TRBD2 identical over 7 bases. The J segment lost 4 bases and the V segment lost 0 bases, leaving 6 bases of the junction unmatched. The CDR3 runs 16 residues. Germline V gene lookup returns CDR1 LGHNA and CDR2 YNFKEQ.